The 25 T cell receptor beta chains below come from one sample, sequenced in a study of T cell responses to AZD1222 COVID-19 vaccine. Generated by immunoSEQ multiplex PCR, the TCRdb table keeps only in-frame clones and is missing some. The sample includes over 90,000 clones, approximately 86% of them seen just once. The source was peripheral blood, collected on day 0 of AZD1222 vaccination. The receptors come from an adult in good health.

The V call is TRBV2, the J call TRBJ1-5, with 9 bases aligning to TRBD1. There are 13 residues in the CDR3. Germline V gene data show CDR1 as SNHLY and CDR2 as FYNNEI. Losses at the gene ends were 7 bases for V and 6 bases for J; bases not matched to a gene: 4. CDR3 nucleotide sequence: TGTGCCAGCAAAACAGGGGGCAGTCAGCCCCAGCATTTT. The encoded protein is CASKTGGSQPQHF.

The CDR3 loop reads CASSRQGGDQPQHF. The CDR3 region has the DNA TGTGCCAGCTCACGTCAGGGAGGCGATCAGCCCCAGCATTTT. The chain links TRBV18 to TRBJ1-5; tentative D call: TRBD1 (5 bases). Germline values: CDR1 KGHSH, CDR2 LQKENI. The V end was cut by 4 bases, the J end by 5 bases, with 12 bases between. The CDR3 contains 14 residues.

The chain combines TRBV7-9 with TRBJ1-2; the match to TRBD1 covers 9 bases. V trimming: 3 bases; J trimming: 4 bases; junction bases outside the gene matches: 12. Per the germline V gene, CDR1 is SEHNR and CDR2 is FQNEAQ (reference sequence). The CDR3 is 17 residues long. Here the CDR3 DNA reads TGTGCCAGCAGCTTGTTGGCCGACAGGGGGTTGGTCTATGGCTACACCTTC. Amino acids: CASSLLADRGLVYGYTF.

V is TRBV28 and J is TRBJ1-5, with TRBD1 matching over 11 bases. V lost 4 bases to trimming and J lost 6 bases; unmatched junction nucleotides: 8. The CDR3 totals 16 residues. Germline V CDR1 and CDR2: MDHEN, SYDVKM. This CDR3 is CASSSLDRGHSQPQHF. CDR3 DNA: TGTGCCAGCAGTTCCTTGGACAGGGGGCACAGTCAGCCCCAGCATTTT.

This rearrangement joins TRBV27 to TRBJ1-6; the D is unclear. Germline V gene data show CDR1 as MNHEY and CDR2 as SMNVEV (reference sequence). The CDR3 has 14 residues. V gave up 5 bases and J gave up 6 bases, with 11 bases separating them. Here the CDR3 reads CASSPRALNSPLHF. The DNA of the CDR3 is TGTGCCAGCAGTCCCCGGGCCCTTAATTCACCCCTCCACTTT.

The chain employs TRBV23-1 and TRBJ2-3; 7 bases fit TRBD1. TRBV23-1 is sorted into the ORF group, with uncertain function. The CDR3 runs to 17 residues. Trimming removed 2 bases from V and 3 bases from J; junction bases left unmatched: 11. CDR3: CASSQANDRDNTDTQYF. The CDR3 DNA reads as TGCGCCAGCAGTCAAGCTAATGACAGGGATAATACAGATACGCAGTATTTT.

For this clone: This same CDR3 is encoded by further DNA sequences in the sample. V gene TRBV12-3 or TRBV12-4 combines with J gene TRBJ1-2; D uncertain. The CDR3 consists of 11 residues. Trimming took 3 bases from V and 5 from J, leaving 4 bases between them. Here the CDR3 reads CASSLGYGYTF. CDR3 DNA: TGTGCCAGCAGTTTGGGTTATGGCTACACCTTC.

The chain has TRBV4-3 and TRBJ2-2, with D possibly called TRBD1 or TRBD2 (6 bases each). CDR3 size: 17 residues. Germline lookup yields CDR1 LGHNA and CDR2 YSLEER. Between the trimmed V and J ends, which lost 1 base and 3 bases, there was a span of 15 bases. The CDR3 DNA is TGCGCCAGCAGCCAAGGGCTTGGGGGGCCGGACACCGGGGAGCTGTTTTTT. It translates to CASSQGLGGPDTGELFF.

The J gene is TRBJ1-4, the V gene TRBV5-1, with TRBD1 as a possible D gene (6 bases). The CDR3 is 16 residues long. V was clipped by 1 base and J by 7 bases, with 17 bases between them. Germline V gene data show CDR1 as SGHRS and CDR2 as YFSETQ. The CDR3 loop reads CASSLKDAGAGEKLFF. CDR3 coding DNA: TGCGCCAGCAGCTTGAAGGATGCGGGGGCGGGTGAAAAACTGTTTTTT.

This sequence joins TRBV5-1 and TRBJ2-5; no definite D call. This CDR3 has 14 residues. CDR1 is SGHRS, CDR2 YFSETQ, per germline. Trimming removed 1 base from V and 1 base from J, with 8 bases in between. The CDR3 region is CASSLSGVQETQYF. Written as DNA, the CDR3 is TGCGCCAGCAGCTTGAGTGGCGTCCAAGAGACCCAGTACTTC.

This rearrangement joins TRBV28 to TRBJ1-2; 8 positions match TRBD1. Germline assignment: CDR1 MDHEN and CDR2 SYDVKM. The trim removed 7 bases at V and 6 bases at J, leaving 16 bases unmatched. CDR3 size: 16 residues. The CDR3 reads CASTAAGTGRANGYTF. CDR3 nucleotides: TGTGCCAGCACCGCGGCAGGGACAGGTCGAGCAAATGGCTACACCTTC.

The chain joins TRBV5-1 to TRBJ1-2; no clear D gene. This CDR3 spans 12 amino acids. The V end lost 4 bases, the J end lost 5 bases, and 9 bases lay between the germline ends. Germline V gene data show CDR1 as SGHRS and CDR2 as YFSETQ. Here the CDR3 reads CASSPVGYGYTF. CDR3 bases: TGCGCCAGCAGCCCAGTGGGGTATGGCTACACCTTC.

The CDR3 coding sequence is TGTGCCAGCAGCCGGGCACAGGGCAAGACCCAGTACTTC. Amino acid sequence: CASSRAQGKTQYF. The rearrangement links TRBV5-6 to TRBJ2-5, with D tentatively TRBD1 (6 bases). The CDR3 has 13 residues. Germline lookup yields CDR1 SGHDT and CDR2 YYEEEE. Trimming took 4 bases from V and 6 from J, leaving 13 bases between them.

The chain joins TRBV7-3 to TRBJ1-4, with a tentative D call TRBD1 (5 bases). CDR3 length: 15 residues. Germline V CDR1 and CDR2: SGHTA, FQGTGA. Trimming removed 7 bases from V and 8 bases from J, with 20 bases in between. The CDR3 DNA is TGTGCCAGCATAATAAACGGGGCCCGAGTGGAAAAACTGTTTTTT. Translated: CASIINGARVEKLFF.

This rearrangement joins TRBV3-1 (or the pseudogene TRBV3-2) to TRBJ2-3, with 8 bases matching TRBD2. This CDR3 contains 15 residues. The ends lost 3 bases at V and 2 bases at J; junction bases unmatched: 4. Germline CDR1 reads LGHDT; CDR2 reads YNNKEL (reference sequence). The CDR3 DNA reads TGTGCCAGCAGCCACACTAGCGGAAACACAGATACGCAGTATTTT. Residues: CASSHTSGNTDTQYF.

V gene TRBV3-1 (or the pseudogene TRBV3-2) combines with J gene TRBJ2-1; 9 nucleotides match TRBD1. The trim removed 4 bases at V and 8 bases at J, leaving 6 bases unmatched. The CDR3 has 14 residues. Per germline, CDR1 LGHDT and CDR2 YNNKEL (reference sequence). The CDR3 spells CASSPDRGWDEQFF. The CDR3 bases are TGTGCCAGCAGCCCCGACAGGGGGTGGGATGAGCAGTTCTTC.

This clone is judged medium-sized (0.01 to 0.1%). The chain recombines TRBV4-2 with TRBJ2-7, with TRBD2 matching over 12 bases. The CDR3 contains 15 residues. CDR1 and CDR2 from the germline V gene are LGHNA and YNFKEQ. Trimming cost V 4 bases and J 2 bases; bases outside gene matches: 3. The CDR3 loop reads CASSRLAGEAYEQYF. As DNA, the CDR3 is TGTGCCAGCAGCCGACTAGCGGGAGAGGCCTACGAGCAGTACTTC.

The chain couples TRBV7-9 to TRBJ2-2, with a tentative D call TRBD1 (5 bases). V was trimmed by 2 bases and J by 4 bases, leaving 8 bases between them. The CDR3 sequence is 14 residues long. In germline, CDR1 is SEHNR, CDR2 FQNEAQ (reference sequence). CDR3 in amino acids: CASSLQGATGELFF. The CDR3 region has the DNA TGTGCCAGCAGCTTACAGGGTGCCACCGGGGAGCTGTTTTTT.

This clone was seen a single time. The rearrangement links TRBV5-1 to TRBJ1-2, with D possibly being TRBD1 (5 bases). V was trimmed by 0 bases and J by 2 bases, leaving 8 bases between them. CDR3 length equals 14 residues. The germline V gene encodes CDR1 SGHRS and CDR2 YFSETQ. CDR3: CASSLEGLNYGYTF. In DNA form, the CDR3 reads TGCGCCAGCAGCTTGGAGGGGCTAAACTATGGCTACACCTTC. The full variable domain, in which reference TRBV5-1 and TRBJ1-2 provide the parts outside the CDR3, is KAGVTQTPRYLIKTRGQQVTLSCSPISGHRSVSWYQQTPGQGLQFLFEYFSETQRNKGNFPGRFSGRQFSNSRSEMNVSTLELGDSALYLCASSLEGLNYGYTFGSGTRLTVV.

The CDR3 coding sequence is TGTGCCAGCAGTTACGGAGCGGGGGTGAGAGAGACCCAGTACTTC. Amino acid sequence: CASSYGAGVRETQYF. The chain carries TRBV6-2 or TRBV6-3 and TRBJ2-5; 8 positions agree with TRBD2. Germline lookup yields CDR1 MNHEY and CDR2 SVGEGT. Losses at the gene ends were 2 bases for V and 4 bases for J; bases not matched to a gene: 6. The CDR3 sequence is 15 residues long.

V and J are TRBV7-9 and TRBJ1-1, with D hard to call. CDR3 length: 16 amino acids. The V end was cut by 3 bases, the J end by 1 base, with 15 bases between. Germline lookup yields CDR1 SEHNR and CDR2 FQNEAQ (reference sequence). The CDR3 DNA is TGTGCCAGCAGCTTCCCGGGAGGACCCACGAACACTGAAGCTTTCTTT. It yields the protein CASSFPGGPTNTEAFF.

The genes are TRBV19 and TRBJ2-1; D call uncertain. CDR1 LNHDA and CDR2 SQIVND come from the germline V gene (reference sequence). The CDR3 covers 15 residues. The V gene lost 0 bases and the J gene lost 4 bases, with 10 bases spanning the gap. For the CDR3, the DNA is TGTGCCAGTAGTATAGAGGCCAGCCCGTACAATGAGCAGTTCTTC. Residues: CASSIEASPYNEQFF.

In its sample, this clone was seen once. J is TRBJ1-5 and V is TRBV7-3; tentatively, D is TRBD1 (5 bases). The germline V gene encodes CDR1 SGHTA and CDR2 FQGTGA. The CDR3 length is 18 residues. V lost 3 bases, J lost 7 bases, and 25 bases lay in between. Here the CDR3 reads CASSFESRDRTLRQPQHF. DNA of the CDR3: TGTGCCAGCAGCTTCGAGAGCCGGGACCGTACCCTCCGGCAGCCCCAGCATTTT.

The V and J genes are TRBV6-2 or TRBV6-3 and TRBJ1-5, with a tentative D call TRBD1 (5 bases). CDR1 is MNHEY and CDR2 is SVGEGT in the germline V gene. V lost 3 bases and J 0 bases, leaving 15 bases between the germline ends. CDR3 length equals 17 residues. CDR3 protein: CASSYLSGPYSNQPQHF. The CDR3 DNA reads TGTGCCAGCAGTTATCTGTCAGGGCCATATAGCAATCAGCCCCAGCATTTT.

The rearrangement links TRBV12-3 or TRBV12-4 to TRBJ1-5; 9 bases agree with TRBD1. Unmatched junction bases numbered 5, after V lost 6 bases and J lost 8 bases. The CDR3 is made up of 13 amino acids. CDR3 region: CASRSTGGEPQHF. The CDR3, as DNA: TGTGCCAGCAGATCGACAGGGGGTGAGCCCCAGCATTTT.